A single sample is the source of the 16 T cell receptor beta chains below, sequenced in a study of shared clonotypes between healthy human individuals. Sequencing was performed with immunoSEQ multiplex PCR; in TCRdb, only in-frame clones are kept and a portion is missing. The sample carries about 2.4 million clones, 90% to 95% recorded once. Sequencing was done on a sample of naive CD4+ T cells from PBMCs. Subset reported: CD45RA+ positively selected. Source of these receptors: a man aged 18 to 35 in good health. Some clones in this sample may be carry-over from other donors' samples.

J is TRBJ2-7 and V is TRBV5-1, with D perhaps being TRBD1 or TRBD2 (5 bases each). Germline-derived CDR1 and CDR2 are SGHRS and YFSETQ. This CDR3 spans 14 amino acids. Between the trimmed V and J ends, which lost 3 bases and 2 bases, there was a span of 12 bases. CDR3 in amino acids: CASSSGTAAYEQYF. CDR3 nucleotide sequence: TGCGCCAGCAGCTCTGGGACGGCCGCCTACGAGCAGTACTTC.

V and J are TRBV6-1 and TRBJ2-1; 9 positions agree with TRBD2. Germline V lookup: CDR1 MNHNS, CDR2 SASEGT. V lost 8 bases, J lost 8 bases, and 7 bases stayed unmatched. The CDR3 sequence is 13 residues long. The CDR3: CASCRLAADEQFF. Here the CDR3 DNA reads TGTGCCAGCTGTAGACTAGCGGCCGATGAGCAGTTCTTC.

As concerns this clone: Other DNA variants within this sample encode the same CDR3. This sequence joins TRBV30 and TRBJ1-2, with a weak D call TRBD1 (6 bases). Trimming cost V 0 bases and J 5 bases, with 10 bases left between them. The length of the CDR3 is 13 residues. The germline V gene has CDR1 GTSNPN and CDR2 SVGIG (reference sequence). Written as DNA, the CDR3 is TGTGCCTGGAGTGTGGGGGGCCCATATGGCTACACCTTC. Encoded protein: CAWSVGGPYGYTF.

This clone was seen just once. The genes are TRBV6-6 and TRBJ2-7; 8 bases map to TRBD1. Germline-derived CDR1 and CDR2 are MNHNY and SVGAGI (reference sequence). V shed 7 bases and J 4 bases; nucleotides not matched to a gene: 9. The CDR3 runs to 14 residues. CDR3 bases: TGTGCCAGCACCCCCGGACAGGGATATTACGAGCAGTACTTC. It encodes CASTPGQGYYEQYF.

This clone appeared a single time. The chain combines TRBV6-5 with TRBJ2-5; D unresolved. CDR1 and CDR2 from the germline V gene are MNHEY and SVGAGI. The CDR3 has 16 residues. V was trimmed by 4 bases and J by 5 bases, leaving 20 bases between them. This chain's CDR3 is CASSLPKGALRETQYF. The CDR3 DNA reads TGTGCCAGCAGTTTACCAAAGGGCGCCCTCAGGGAGACCCAGTACTTC.

The chain uses TRBV9 and TRBJ2-3, with D uncertain. This CDR3 comprises 16 residues. V was clipped by 0 bases and J by 2 bases, with 13 bases between them. In germline, CDR1 is SGDLS, CDR2 YYNGEE. CDR3 nucleotide sequence: TGTGCCAGCAGCGTAGATCCAGCGCAGAACACAGATACGCAGTATTTT. Encoded protein: CASSVDPAQNTDTQYF.

The chain joins TRBV9 to TRBJ1-1; 7 bases are shared with TRBD1. The CDR3 runs 13 residues. The V and J ends lost 3 bases and 2 bases, in that order; junction bases with no gene match: 1. Germline V gene lookup returns CDR1 SGDLS and CDR2 YYNGEE. The CDR3 bases are TGTGCCAGCAGCGGGGACAGAAACACTGAAGCTTTCTTT. Protein: CASSGDRNTEAFF.

The genes are TRBV7-9 and TRBJ2-1, with TRBD2 identical over 8 bases. The CDR3 loop spans 15 amino acids. The germline V gene encodes CDR1 SEHNR and CDR2 FQNEAQ (reference sequence). Losses at the gene ends were 5 bases for V and 10 bases for J; bases not matched to a gene: 13. CDR3 loop: CASSLRSGSLPEQFF. The DNA for the CDR3 is TGTGCCAGCAGCCTAAGGAGCGGGAGTTTACCAGAGCAGTTCTTC.

The chain couples TRBV27 to TRBJ1-5, with TRBD1 as a possible D gene (5 bases). This CDR3 has 14 amino acids. V dropped 3 bases and J dropped 7 bases, with 13 bases sitting between them. The germline gives CDR1 MNHEY, CDR2 SMNVEV (reference sequence). The CDR3 DNA reads TGTGCCAGCAGTTTGGGACTCAGAAAACAGCCCCAGCATTTT. Residues: CASSLGLRKQPQHF.

The chain joins TRBV15 to TRBJ2-5; no firm D call. The last part of the DNA fits TRBJ2-7 better; the J call may be wrong. The CDR3 covers 14 residues. CDR1 is LNHNV and CDR2 is YYDKDF in the germline V gene (reference sequence). The CDR3 coding sequence is TGTGCCACCAGCAGAGATCTCAGCCCTTCCGAGCAGTACTTC. Protein: CATSRDLSPSEQYF.

The rearrangement joins TRBV7-2 to TRBJ1-2; D is undetermined. Trimming removed 3 bases from V and 4 bases from J, with 12 bases in between. From germline, CDR1 is SGHTA and CDR2 FQGNSA. There are 14 residues in the CDR3. CDR3 sequence: CASSFREGLYGYTF. The DNA for the CDR3 is TGTGCCAGCAGCTTTCGGGAGGGCCTCTATGGCTACACCTTC.

This chain uses TRBV7-7 with TRBJ1-1; TRBD1 matches 7 bases. The V segment lost 2 bases and the J segment 4 bases; nucleotides outside the gene matches: 1. Germline CDR1 is SSHAT and CDR2 is FNYEAQ (reference sequence). The CDR3 extends over 13 amino acids. The CDR3 bases are TGTGCCAGCAGCTTAACAGGGGTCACTGAAGCTTTCTTT. Residues: CASSLTGVTEAFF. Filled out from reference TRBV7-7 and TRBJ1-1, the complete variable domain reads GAGVSQSPRYKVTKRGQDVTLRCDPISSHATLYWYQQALGQGPEFLTYFNYEAQPDKSGLPSDRFSAERPEGSISTLTIQRTEQRDSAMYRCASSLTGVTEAFFGQGTRLTVV.

V is TRBV9 and J is TRBJ2-1; 7 bases are shared with TRBD2. J lost 5 bases, V lost 0 bases, and 5 bases had no gene match. The V gene's germline CDR1 is SGDLS and CDR2 YYNGEE. The length of the CDR3 is 15 residues. The chain's CDR3 is CASSVEASGNNEQFF. The CDR3 DNA follows: TGTGCCAGCAGCGTAGAGGCTAGCGGAAACAATGAGCAGTTCTTC. Filled out from reference TRBV9 and TRBJ2-1, the complete variable domain reads DSGVTQTPKHLITATGQRVTLRCSPRSGDLSVYWYQQSLDQGLQFLIQYYNGEERAKGNILERFSAQQFPDLHSELNLSSLELGDSALYFCASSVEASGNNEQFFGPGTRLTVL.

This clone has just one count. The chain couples TRBV27 to TRBJ2-3; D might be TRBD2 (6 bases). V lost 5 bases and J 4 bases, leaving 16 bases between the germline ends. CDR1 MNHEY and CDR2 SMNVEV come from the germline V gene (reference sequence). The CDR3 is 15 residues long. In DNA, the CDR3 is TGTGCCAGCAGTAGAGCTAGCGCGCAGTCAGATACGCAGTATTTT. It specifies CASSRASAQSDTQYF.

V and J are TRBV10-3 and TRBJ1-2; 7 bases agree with TRBD1. Germline V gene lookup returns CDR1 ENHRY and CDR2 SYGVKD. The CDR3 contains 13 residues. V was pared by 2 bases and J by 7 bases, with 4 bases of the junction left unmatched. CDR3 DNA: TGTGCCATCAGTGAGAACCCAGGGGGTGGCTACACCTTC. It specifies CAISENPGGGYTF.

Only one count was recorded for this clone. This chain joins TRBV7-9 and TRBJ2-7, with 12 bases matching TRBD2. Germline-derived CDR1 and CDR2 are SEHNR and FQNEAQ (reference sequence). The CDR3 is made up of 16 amino acids. V dropped 5 bases and J dropped 6; count of bases not matched to a gene: 11. The CDR3 reads CASSIGLAGPSREQYF. CDR3 sequence (DNA): TGTGCCAGCAGCATCGGACTAGCGGGACCTTCCCGCGAGCAGTACTTC.